These 21 T cell receptor beta chains came from one sample sequenced in a study of beta chain features in type 1 diabetes. All of the isolated RNA was reverse transcribed, so expressed TCRB transcripts were sequenced. Sequencing used immunoSEQ multiplex PCR; TCRdb keeps in-frame clones, though not all of them. The sample records about 900,000 clones, about a sixth being singletons. Sample: naive CD4+ T cells from blood. These receptors originate from a woman aged 18-29 years in good health.

This chain joins TRBV5-1 and TRBJ2-7, with a possible D match to TRBD1 (7 bases). Germline V gene lookup returns CDR1 SGHRS and CDR2 YFSETQ. V was pared by 7 bases and J by 5 bases, with 16 bases between. There are 13 residues in the CDR3. For the CDR3, the DNA is TGCGCCAGCTCCCTCAGGGGGGTCCACGAGCAGTACTTC. As protein: CASSLRGVHEQYF.

In DNA, the CDR3 is TGTGCCAGCAGCCTACTTGCGGGAGAATACGAGCAGTACTTC. Protein product: CASSLLAGEYEQYF. The chain employs TRBV27 and TRBJ2-7, with 7 bases lining up with TRBD2. The CDR3 consists of 14 residues. In germline, CDR1 is MNHEY, CDR2 SMNVEV (reference sequence). The trim removed 6 bases at V and 4 bases at J, leaving 9 bases unmatched.

This clone was picked up a small number of times. The chain recombines TRBV5-4 with TRBJ1-2; 7 positions agree with TRBD1. The V segment lost 4 bases and the J segment 6 bases; nucleotides outside the gene matches: 15. The CDR3 runs 16 residues. Germline loops: CDR1 SGHNT, CDR2 YYREEE (reference sequence). The chain's CDR3 is CASSRKAGTAVDGYTF. The CDR3 DNA reads as TGTGCCAGCAGCCGGAAGGCCGGGACAGCCGTGGATGGCTACACCTTC.

The chain recombines TRBV4-3 with TRBJ2-5; tentatively, D is TRBD1 or TRBD2 (6 bases each). The germline V gene has CDR1 LGHNA and CDR2 YSLEER. V lost 3 bases and J 4 bases, leaving 18 bases between the germline ends. This CDR3 is built from 16 residues. CDR3 amino acids: CASSQDPRGVPETQYF. DNA of the CDR3: TGCGCCAGCAGCCAGGACCCAAGGGGGGTCCCAGAGACCCAGTACTTC.

The chain links TRBV5-1 to TRBJ2-1; TRBD2 matches 7 bases. V dropped 4 bases and J dropped 0; count of bases not matched to a gene: 19. Germline values: CDR1 SGHRS, CDR2 YFSETQ. The CDR3 runs to 20 residues. Here the CDR3 reads CASSQRGRPSSGSSYNEQFF. For the CDR3, the DNA is TGCGCCAGCAGCCAGCGTGGCCGACCCTCTAGCGGCTCCTCCTACAATGAGCAGTTCTTC.

The rearrangement uses TRBV9 and TRBJ2-1; D is perhaps TRBD2 (6 bases). CDR1 and CDR2 from the germline V gene are SGDLS and YYNGEE. Between the trimmed V and J ends, which lost 0 bases and 5 bases, there was a span of 18 bases. CDR3 size: 17 residues. The CDR3 nucleotides read TGTGCCAGCAGCGTAGGCTGGACTAACCCACGGGACAATGAGCAGTTCTTC. Protein product: CASSVGWTNPRDNEQFF.

This clone was counted a few times. The chain joins TRBV6-1 to TRBJ2-7; 9 bases are shared with TRBD2. V dropped 6 bases and J dropped 3; count of bases not matched to a gene: 6. From germline, CDR1 is MNHNS and CDR2 SASEGT. The CDR3 has 14 residues. This chain's CDR3 is CASSLAGTVYEQYF. CDR3 nucleotide sequence: TGTGCCAGCAGCCTAGCGGGAACAGTCTACGAGCAGTACTTC.

This sequence joins TRBV7-2 and TRBJ2-4; D is ambiguous. There are 14 residues in the CDR3. Germline-derived CDR1 and CDR2 are SGHTA and FQGNSA. With 3 bases removed from V and 0 bases from J, the gap between germline ends came to 6 bases. The CDR3 protein is CASSFTLAKNIQYF. CDR3 sequence (DNA): TGTGCCAGCAGCTTCACTTTAGCCAAAAACATTCAGTACTTC.

This clone has just a few counts. In nucleotides, the CDR3 is TGTGCCAGCTCGCCCGGGACCGCGCAAGAAAAACTGTTTTTT. This codes for CASSPGTAQEKLFF. V gene TRBV18 combines with J gene TRBJ1-4; tentative D call: TRBD1 (5 bases). V lost 6 bases and J lost 8, with 16 bases in between. The CDR3 runs 14 residues. The germline V gene encodes CDR1 KGHSH and CDR2 LQKENI.

This clone has only a few counts. The rearrangement links TRBV10-3 to TRBJ2-5; tentative D call: TRBD1 (6 bases). V lost 9 bases and J lost 4, with 21 bases in between. CDR3 length: 15 residues. CDR1 and CDR2 from the germline V gene are ENHRY and SYGVKD. The CDR3 sequence is CAISLGGGGRETQYF. The CDR3 region has the DNA TGTGCCATATCGCTTGGGGGTGGGGGCCGAGAGACCCAGTACTTC.

This clone was seen more than once but under ten times. The genes are TRBV28 and TRBJ2-1; 9 bases fit TRBD2. The CDR3 length is 14 residues. V was pared by 8 bases and J by 3 bases, with 5 bases of the junction left unmatched. The germline CDR1 and CDR2 sequences are MDHEN and SYDVKM. The CDR3 is CASRSGSDYNEQFF. CDR3 nucleotides: TGTGCCAGCCGTAGCGGGAGTGACTACAATGAGCAGTTCTTC.

The chain combines TRBV7-9 with TRBJ2-7, with 8 bases that match TRBD2. The CDR3 consists of 15 residues. The germline CDR1 and CDR2 sequences are SEHNR and FQNEAQ (reference sequence). Germline trimming cut 3 bases from V and 5 bases from J; bases unmatched to any gene: 9. The CDR3 reads CASSFYRAGDNEQYF. The DNA for the CDR3 is TGTGCCAGCAGCTTTTATAGAGCGGGAGATAACGAGCAGTACTTC.

In its sample, this clone was seen a few times. The chain has TRBV5-4 and TRBJ2-7, with a possible D match to TRBD2 (5 bases). V lost 0 bases and J 3 bases, leaving 10 bases between the germline ends. Germline loops: CDR1 SGHNT, CDR2 YYREEE (reference sequence). This CDR3 comprises 14 residues. The CDR3 loop is CASSLGLTGYEQYF. The CDR3 DNA reads TGTGCCAGCAGCTTGGGACTAACGGGCTACGAGCAGTACTTC.

The chain uses TRBV19 and TRBJ1-2; D unresolved. Germline V gene lookup returns CDR1 LNHDA and CDR2 SQIVND (reference sequence). This CDR3 is 13 amino acids long. Trimming took 6 bases from V and 2 from J, leaving 10 bases between them. CDR3 DNA sequence: TGTGCCAGTAGGGTTGGAGGAAACTATGGCTACACCTTC. It codes for CASRVGGNYGYTF.

The chain employs TRBV4-3 and TRBJ2-6; possibly TRBD1 for D (5 bases). The CDR3 runs to 17 residues. The germline V gene encodes CDR1 LGHNA and CDR2 YSLEER. Trimming took 0 bases from V and 1 from J, leaving 10 bases between them. The CDR3, as DNA: TGCGCCAGCAGCCAAGATATAGGGGTTTCTGGGGCCAACGTCCTGACTTTC. This codes for CASSQDIGVSGANVLTF.

The chain is built from TRBV11-2 and TRBJ2-2; 7 bases are a match to TRBD1. The CDR3 totals 15 residues. Germline CDR1 SGHAT, CDR2 FQNNGV. Unmatched junction bases numbered 9, after V lost 6 bases and J lost 5 bases. This CDR3 is CASRPPGTETGELFF. The CDR3 DNA reads TGTGCCAGCAGACCACCCGGGACAGAGACCGGGGAGCTGTTTTTT.

The chain is built from TRBV19 and TRBJ2-1; possibly TRBD2 for D (6 bases). The CDR3 runs 14 residues. Germline-derived CDR1 and CDR2 are LNHDA and SQIVND (reference sequence). Trimming pared 3 bases from V and 6 bases from J, leaving 12 bases between. The CDR3 sequence is CASSMIGRSNEQFF. DNA for the CDR3: TGTGCCAGTAGTATGATTGGGAGGTCCAATGAGCAGTTCTTC. Full variable domain (outside the CDR3, taken from reference TRBV19 and TRBJ2-1): DGGITQSPKYLFRKEGQNVTLSCEQNLNHDAMYWYRQDPGQGLRLIYYSQIVNDFQKGDIAEGYSVSREKKESFPLTVTSAQKNPTAFYLCASSMIGRSNEQFFGPGTRLTVL.

This clone was detected a few times. The chain links TRBV29-1 to TRBJ2-1; the D gene is possibly TRBD1 (6 bases). Trimming shortened V by 5 bases and J by 7 bases, and 18 bases separated the two germline ends. In germline, CDR1 is SQVTM, CDR2 ANQGSEA. The CDR3 length is 14 residues. Here the CDR3 DNA reads TGCAGCGTTAAACGGACCGGGACAAAGAATGAGCAGTTCTTC. Translating gives CSVKRTGTKNEQFF.

This chain connects TRBV6-6 to TRBJ2-3; TRBD1 matches at 10 bases. V lost 2 bases, J lost 6 bases, and 5 bases stayed unmatched. Looked up from germline, CDR1 is MNHNY and CDR2 is SVGAGI (reference sequence). The CDR3 loop spans 15 amino acids. This CDR3 is CASSYGQGGGDTQYF. The CDR3 DNA reads as TGTGCCAGCAGTTACGGACAGGGGGGCGGCGATACGCAGTATTTT.

The chain couples TRBV15 to TRBJ1-2; 7 nucleotides agree with TRBD1. The germline gives CDR1 LNHNV, CDR2 YYDKDF (reference sequence). V lost 1 base and J lost 6; bases outside the gene matches: 5. The CDR3 sequence is 14 residues long. The CDR3: CATSRGGQGDGYTF. As DNA, the CDR3 is TGTGCCACCAGCAGAGGAGGGCAGGGGGATGGCTACACCTTC.

In its sample, this clone was seen a few times. The genes are TRBV28 and TRBJ1-5, with D maybe TRBD1 (5 bases). V lost 8 bases and J 5 bases, leaving 7 bases between the germline ends. The CDR3 loop spans 11 amino acids. Germline V gives CDR1 MDHEN, CDR2 SYDVKM. This CDR3 is CASGGDQPQHF. Here the CDR3 DNA reads TGTGCCAGCGGAGGGGATCAGCCCCAGCATTTT.